This entry concerns a single TCR beta chain. Its antigen has not been determined. No much larger clone exists at a distance of one base, and base qualities are not known. The CDR3 starts with the cysteine, ends with the phenylalanine, and has 19 residues. The retained sequence is limited to the CDR3, 57 bases, with the frame set at the first base. The V and J ends are trimmed by 0 bases and 0 bases, leaving 15 bases between them. In the germline V gene (reference sequence), CDR1 corresponds to MNHEY and CDR2 to SMNVEV. The immunoSEQ Assay, a bias-controlled multiplex PCR, was used to amplify TCRbeta CDR3 regions from genomic DNA. In the source study's methods: The number of nucleated cells in each sample was estimated by amplification of reference gene primers within the assay. Sequence reads were collapsed and filtered to measure the absolute abundance of every unique TCRbeta CDR3 rearrangement. For each sample, productive Simpson clonality was calculated by taking the square root of Simpson's diversity index across productive rearrangements. TCRdb carries this immuneACCESS record with in-frame sequences only. Its versions omit some clonotypes, under half of them owing to an unresolved V gene in the studies checked, with the rest unexplained. V and J calls and clone size come straight from that table; D and trimming were deduced from the DNA. This sample comprises 300,000 to 450,000 clones, over 75% of them detected only once. 10% of the sample goes to the ten largest clones.

This sample was included in a study of blood T cell repertoires in COVID-19 (dated by TCRdb to the early 2020s). Turning to the overall study: Collaborator samples came from the United States, Italy and Spain and covered acute and convalescent phases of COVID-19. The prospective study material was composed of cDNA or gDNA derived from T cells, B-cell-depleted T cells, or PBMCs. Subjects who had been exposed to COVID-19, were actively infected with it, or had recovered from it provided the deeply sampled blood TCRbeta repertoires that made up the dataset. The repertoires were released in a freely available public database intended as a resource for research on the immune response to SARS-CoV-2. Samples were obtained from the ongoing ImmuneRACE study (first 160 participants) and from some 1,200 subjects provided by 6 global collaborators. A de-identified subject ID, COVID-19 status, age in years and sex were almost always included in the sample metadata. Where HLA class I and class II types were available, the types were taken from metadata supplied by the sample provider, not from assay-based typing. What the work shows at the level of the full study, not this receptor alone: Clinical and demographic metadata were provided uncurated, with the amount varying by source and participant.

At one collaborating source in Seattle, patients were enrolled during active infection and were followed longitudinally through the course of disease. The collaborating institutions used their own protocols to collect whole blood in K2EDTA tubes. For TCRbeta analysis, collaborators shipped samples as frozen whole blood, isolated PBMCs, or DNA extracted from either of those sample types. Material: peripheral blood. The rearranged chain carries TRBV27 and TRBJ2-6; a tentative D match to TRBD1 spans 6 bases. This TCR was recovered from a woman aged 25 to 39 with COVID-19, enrolled during active disease. The bases read TGTGCCAGCAGTTTATCTCCCACAGGGTACAGCTCTGGGGCCAACGTCCTGACTTTC. Its translation reads: CASSLSPTGYSSGANVLTF.